Each of the 14 T cell receptor beta chains below was sequenced from the same sample in a study of cytomegalovirus exposure and HLA in healthy donors. 13 Jbeta primers and 60 Vbeta primers were used for the PCR. The assay was immunoSEQ multiplex PCR, and TCRdb's table has in-frame clones only and misses some. The sample consists of roughly 100,000 clones, approximately 80% of them appearing once. Sequenced material: PBMCs. The source is a male donor in good health and CMV-seropositive.

This clone has just one count. The chain joins TRBV5-1 to TRBJ2-3; 9 bases agree with TRBD2. V was clipped by 0 bases and J by 11 bases; unmatched bases: 4. Germline CDR1 and CDR2: SGHRS and YFSETQ. This CDR3 spans 13 amino acids. This chain's CDR3 is CASSLDLAGKQYF. The CDR3 coding sequence is TGCGCCAGCAGCTTGGACCTAGCGGGGAAGCAGTATTTT.

The chain links TRBV6-6 to TRBJ2-1, with 7 positions matching TRBD2. Looked up from germline, CDR1 is MNHNY and CDR2 is SVGAGI (reference sequence). V was pared by 6 bases and J by 0 bases, with 2 bases of the junction left unmatched. The CDR3 is made up of 14 amino acids. CDR3 amino acids: CASRSGASYNEQFF. CDR3 coding DNA: TGTGCCAGCAGGAGCGGGGCCTCCTACAATGAGCAGTTCTTC.

The J gene is TRBJ2-2, the V gene TRBV19, with 8 bases fitting TRBD1. Germline CDR1 and CDR2: LNHDA and SQIVND (reference sequence). The CDR3 spans 16 residues. J gave up 2 bases and V 3 bases, and 5 bases lay outside the gene matches. This CDR3 is CASSIWQGANTGELFF. The CDR3 region has the DNA TGTGCCAGTAGTATTTGGCAGGGGGCAAACACCGGGGAGCTGTTTTTT.

The chain combines TRBV6-6 with TRBJ1-4; D is perhaps TRBD1 (5 bases). Germline V gives CDR1 MNHNY, CDR2 SVGAGI (reference sequence). This CDR3 spans 15 amino acids. The ends were cut back, 8 bases at V and 4 bases at J, with 17 bases in the middle. DNA for the CDR3: TGTGCCAGCTCCTCCGGTGACAGTCTTAATGAAAAACTGTTTTTT. The encoded protein is CASSSGDSLNEKLFF.

This clone has a single count. V and J are TRBV5-1 and TRBJ1-2; 12 nucleotides match TRBD1. The germline V gene encodes CDR1 SGHRS and CDR2 YFSETQ. The V gene end was trimmed by 4 bases and the J gene end by 3 bases; junction bases not matched to a gene: 4. The CDR3 loop spans 15 amino acids. In DNA form, the CDR3 reads TGCGCCAGCAGCAGGGACAGGGGGCAATACTATGGCTACACCTTC. It yields the protein CASSRDRGQYYGYTF.

The chain recombines TRBV6-5 with TRBJ2-5, with a weak D call TRBD2 (6 bases). The CDR3 is 14 residues long. The V end was cut by 6 bases, the J end by 1 base, with 12 bases between. Germline V lookup: CDR1 MNHEY, CDR2 SVGAGI. The chain's CDR3 is CASSWRGLQETQYF. The CDR3 DNA follows: TGTGCCAGCAGCTGGCGGGGCCTCCAAGAGACCCAGTACTTC.

V gene TRBV18 combines with J gene TRBJ1-2, with TRBD1 identical over 7 bases. Germline V gene data show CDR1 as KGHSH and CDR2 as LQKENI. This CDR3 region has 17 residues. Unmatched junction bases numbered 11, after V lost 2 bases and J lost 2 bases. The CDR3 here is CASSPGQVPDPNYGYTF. CDR3 sequence (DNA): TGTGCCAGCTCACCAGGACAGGTCCCCGACCCGAACTATGGCTACACCTTC.

This clone came up a few times. V usage is TRBV7-9 and J usage is TRBJ1-2, with TRBD1 matching over 7 bases. The germline gives CDR1 SEHNR, CDR2 FQNEAQ (reference sequence). CDR3 length: 16 residues. Germline trimming cut 5 bases from V and 4 bases from J; bases unmatched to any gene: 13. CDR3 bases: TGTGCCAGCAGCCCCTGGGCAGGGGGAGCTTCCTATGGCTACACCTTC. This encodes CASSPWAGGASYGYTF. Full variable domain (outside the CDR3, taken from reference TRBV7-9 and TRBJ1-2): DTGVSQNPRHKITKRGQNVTFRCDPISEHNRLYWYRQTLGQGPEFLTYFQNEAQLEKSRLLSDRFSAERPKGSFSTLEIQRTEQGDSAMYLCASSPWAGGASYGYTFGSGTRLTVV.

This chain uses TRBV4-1 with TRBJ1-1; D is undetermined. CDR3 length: 17 residues. V shed 1 base and J shed 1 base, with 16 bases lying between them. Germline lookup yields CDR1 MGHRA and CDR2 YSYEKL. DNA of the CDR3: TGCGCCAGCAGCCAAGGACATGGGCCGGCCAGGAACACTGAAGCTTTCTTT. This gives the protein CASSQGHGPARNTEAFF.

The V call is TRBV18, the J call TRBJ2-3; D not certain. Trimming left V 3 bases short and J 2 bases short, with 6 bases between. The CDR3 has 13 residues. Per the germline V gene, CDR1 is KGHSH and CDR2 is LQKENI. DNA for the CDR3: TGTGCCAGCTCACCGGGCATCACAGATACGCAGTATTTT. This translates into CASSPGITDTQYF. Based on the CDR3 plus reference TRBV18 and TRBJ2-3, the full variable domain is NAGVMQNPRHLVRRRGQEARLRCSPMKGHSHVYWYRQLPEEGLKFMVYLQKENIIDESGMPKERFSAEFPKEGPSILRIQQVVRGDSAAYFCASSPGITDTQYFGPGTRLTVL.

About this clone: An end of the junction differs from the germline gene, which may be a read error. The rearrangement links TRBV6-1 to TRBJ2-4, with 8 bases aligning to TRBD2. The CDR3 spans 15 residues. Per germline, CDR1 MNHNS and CDR2 SASEGT. The CDR3 DNA reads as TGTGCCAGCAGTGCCCGGGAGGGCAGCAAAAACAGTCAGTACTTC. Amino acid sequence: CASSAREGSKNSQYF.

The rearrangement links TRBV18 to TRBJ2-5; D might be TRBD1 (5 bases). The end of the DNA is better explained by TRBJ2-7, so the J call may be wrong. The CDR3 has 13 amino acids. Germline values: CDR1 KGHSH, CDR2 LQKENI. The CDR3 DNA reads TGTGCCAGCTCACCCCCCAGGGTTGGCGAGCAGTACTTC. Residues: CASSPPRVGEQYF.

This rearrangement joins TRBV7-3 to TRBJ2-3; 13 nucleotides agree with TRBD2. This CDR3 has 15 residues. Germline V gene sequence: CDR1 SGHTA, CDR2 FQGTGA. The V segment lost 5 bases and the J segment 4 bases; nucleotides outside the gene matches: 3. The CDR3, as DNA: TGTGCCAGCAGCCAGGGACTAGCGGGGCCAGATACGCAGTATTTT. Residues: CASSQGLAGPDTQYF.

CDR3 nucleotides: TGCGCCAGCAGCCCGCGGGACAGGGGATTAATCAATCAGCCCCAGCATTTT. This gives the protein CASSPRDRGLINQPQHF. The chain is built from TRBV4-1 and TRBJ1-5, with 10 bases matching TRBD1. Trimming took 4 bases from V and 3 from J; bases not matched to a gene: 9. The V gene's germline CDR1 is MGHRA and CDR2 YSYEKL. This CDR3 is built from 17 residues.